These 5 T cell receptor beta chains share one sample of origin, sequenced in a study of CD4 T cells in relation to SARS-CoV-2 and coronaviruses. Sequencing was performed with immunoSEQ multiplex PCR; in TCRdb, only in-frame clones are kept and a portion is missing. Here the sample spans around 37,000 clones, approximately 83% being singletons. The sequenced sample was memory CD4+ T cells from PBMCs. The receptors originated from an adult with COVID-19.

V is TRBV28 and J is TRBJ2-5, with D uncertain. The germline CDR1 and CDR2 sequences are MDHEN and SYDVKM. With 6 bases removed from V and 5 bases from J, the gap between germline ends came to 10 bases. The CDR3 consists of 12 residues. The CDR3 sequence is CASSHLGETQYF. The CDR3 nucleotides are TGTGCCAGCAGCCACCTCGGGGAGACCCAGTACTTC.

This rearrangement joins TRBV5-4 to TRBJ2-1; D is undetermined. Germline CDR1 reads SGHNT; CDR2 reads YYREEE (reference sequence). V lost 0 bases and J lost 2, with 12 bases in between. This CDR3 has 16 residues. The CDR3 bases are TGTGCCAGCAGCTTGGATGGTAGCAGCGCCTACAATGAGCAGTTCTTC. Its protein product is CASSLDGSSAYNEQFF.

The chain is built from TRBV19 and TRBJ1-2; no clear D. Germline V CDR1 and CDR2: LNHDA, SQIVND (reference sequence). The CDR3 has 14 amino acids. The ends were cut back, 2 bases at V and 7 bases at J, with 14 bases in the middle. This CDR3 is CASSISSGRSGYTF. The CDR3 nucleotides read TGTGCCAGTAGTATAAGTAGCGGCAGATCTGGCTACACCTTC.

A single count supports this clone. The chain has TRBV16 and TRBJ1-5, with 10 bases fitting TRBD1. The CDR3 runs to 15 residues. The ends lost 3 bases at V and 3 bases at J; junction bases unmatched: 2. Germline V gene lookup returns CDR1 KGHSY and CDR2 FQNENV. The CDR3 sequence is CASSQDRGNNQPQHF. DNA of the CDR3: TGTGCCAGCAGCCAGGACAGGGGGAACAATCAGCCCCAGCATTTT.

This clone appeared a few times. The rearrangement uses TRBV19 and TRBJ1-5; D is unresolved. The CDR3 runs to 15 residues. V lost 3 bases and J lost 1, with 10 bases in between. Germline V gene data show CDR1 as LNHDA and CDR2 as SQIVND (reference sequence). The CDR3 DNA reads as TGTGCCAGTAGTATGGAGACGGTAAGCAATCAGCCCCAGCATTTT. Amino acids: CASSMETVSNQPQHF.